This T cell receptor beta chain was found in a study of cytomegalovirus exposure and HLA in healthy donors. This CDR3 has 18 residues. Trimming took 1 base from V and 2 from J, leaving 17 bases between them. The germline V gene encodes CDR1 LGHNA and CDR2 YSLEER. The study ran its PCR with 60 Vbeta and 13 Jbeta primers. TCRdb's table, derived via immunoSEQ multiplex PCR, lists solely in-frame clones and lacks some. The data hold some 120,000 clones, with 74% observed a single time. The TCR originated in a woman aged 45-65 years in good health and CMV-seropositive. Material for sequencing was PBMCs. This chain links TRBV4-3 with TRBJ2-2, with D unclear. The CDR3 sequence is CASSQVKSSLTNTGELFF. The CDR3 nucleotides read TGCGCCAGCAGCCAAGTAAAATCGTCATTAACTAACACCGGGGAGCTGTTTTTT.